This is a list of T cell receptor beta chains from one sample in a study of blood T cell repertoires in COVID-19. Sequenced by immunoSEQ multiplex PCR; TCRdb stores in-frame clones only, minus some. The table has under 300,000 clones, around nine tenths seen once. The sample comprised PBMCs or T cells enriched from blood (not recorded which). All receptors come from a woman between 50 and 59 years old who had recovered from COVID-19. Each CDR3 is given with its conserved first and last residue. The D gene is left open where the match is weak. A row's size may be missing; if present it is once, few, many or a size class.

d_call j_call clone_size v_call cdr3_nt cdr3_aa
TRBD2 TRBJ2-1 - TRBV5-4 TGTGCCAGCAGCCCGGGTAGGACTAGCGGGAGGGCCTATAATGAGCAGTTCTTC CASSPGRTSGRAYNEQFF
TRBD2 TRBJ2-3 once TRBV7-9 TGTGCCAGCAACCCGACTAGCGGGAGGGCAACAGATACGCAGTATTTT CASNPTSGRATDTQYF
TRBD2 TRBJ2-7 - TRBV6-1 TGTGCCAGCAGTGAAGTTGGCGGGAGGGGACGCTCCTACGAGCAGTACTTC CASSEVGGRGRSYEQYF
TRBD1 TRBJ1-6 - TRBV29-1 TGCAGCGTCGGGGACAGGGTAGGCTCACCCCTCCACTTT CSVGDRVGSPLHF
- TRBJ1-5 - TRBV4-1 TGCGCCAGCAGCCAATCTAGGGGAATGGTCCCCCAGCATTTT CASSQSRGMVPQHF
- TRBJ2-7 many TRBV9 TGTGCCAGCAGCCCTCGCTACGAGCAGTACTTC CASSPRYEQYF
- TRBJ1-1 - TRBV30 TGTGCCTGGAGTCCTTTCTCGACAGGACCCTCCATTAAAGCTTTCTTT CAWSPFSTGPSIKAFF
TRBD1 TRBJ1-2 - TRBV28 TGTGCCAGCAGTTCGCCCGGGACAGGGGGCGATGGCTACACCTTC CASSSPGTGGDGYTF
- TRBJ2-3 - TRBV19 TGTGCCAGTAGTTTAGGGCAGGGAAAGGGAGATACGCAGTATTTT CASSLGQGKGDTQYF
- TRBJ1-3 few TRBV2 TGTGCCAGCAGTGAAAGGTCGGTTCTAGGCGCGAACACCATATATTTT CASSERSVLGANTIYF
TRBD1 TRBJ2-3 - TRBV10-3 TGTGCCATCAGTTTGGACAGGAGCGCAGATACGCAGTATTTT CAISLDRSADTQYF
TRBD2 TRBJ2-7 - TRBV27 TGTGCCAGCAGTCCCGGCGGGACTAGCGCCTACGAGCAGTACTTC CASSPGGTSAYEQYF
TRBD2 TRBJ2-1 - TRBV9 TGTGCCAGCAGCGAGACTAGCGGGAGTAGCGATGAGCAGTTCTTC CASSETSGSSDEQFF
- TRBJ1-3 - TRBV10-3 TGTGCCACTCAAACAGGGGGAAACACCATATATTTT CATQTGGNTIYF
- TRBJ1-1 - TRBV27 TGTGCCAGCAGTTTATTCAGGGGCACTGAAGCTTTCTTT CASSLFRGTEAFF
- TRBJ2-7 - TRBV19 TGTGCCAGTAGTTCCGGGGGGCTAGCGGCCTACGAGCAGTACTTC CASSSGGLAAYEQYF
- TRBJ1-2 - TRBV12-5 TGTGCTAGTGGTTTGGGAGACGACAGGTATAACTATGGCTACACCTTC CASGLGDDRYNYGYTF
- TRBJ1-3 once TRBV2 TGTGCCAGCAGTATACAGTATACCTCTGGAAACACCATATATTTT CASSIQYTSGNTIYF
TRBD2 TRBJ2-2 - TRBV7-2 TGTGCCAGCAGCGGACTAGCGGGAGCTACCGGGGAGCTGTTTTTT CASSGLAGATGELFF
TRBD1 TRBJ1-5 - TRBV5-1 TGCGCCAGCAGCTTGGTCCGGACAGGGGGAGGGTCCCAGCATTTT CASSLVRTGGGSQHF
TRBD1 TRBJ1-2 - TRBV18 TGTGCCAGCTCCCGTGAAGGGGGACAGGATGCATATGGCTACACCTTC CASSREGGQDAYGYTF
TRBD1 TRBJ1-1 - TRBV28 TGTGCCAGCAGTGGGACAGGGCTCACTGAAGCTTTCTTT CASSGTGLTEAFF
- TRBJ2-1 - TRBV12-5 TGTGCTAGTGGAGACAGTCCCTACAATGAGCAGTTCTTC CASGDSPYNEQFF
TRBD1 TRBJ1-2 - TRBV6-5 TGTGCCAGCAGTTACGGGGACAGAAGAAACTATGGCTACACCTTC CASSYGDRRNYGYTF
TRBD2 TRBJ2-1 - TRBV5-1 TGCGCCAGCAGCTTTTCTAGCGGGAGATCTGGTGAGCAGTTCTTC CASSFSSGRSGEQFF
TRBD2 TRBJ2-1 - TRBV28 TGTGCCAGCAGTTTAGCCCCCGCGACTAGCTATGAGCAGTTCTTC CASSLAPATSYEQFF
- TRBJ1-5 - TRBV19 TGTGCCACCAGGGGAGGGGCTCAGCCCCAGCATTTT CATRGGAQPQHF
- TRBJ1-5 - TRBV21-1 TGTGCCAGCAGCAAAGTGTCCGGGACAGGAAAAAATCAGCCCCAGCATTTT CASSKVSGTGKNQPQHF
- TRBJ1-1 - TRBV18 TGTGCCAGCTCTCGGGACATGAACACTGAAGCTTTCTTT CASSRDMNTEAFF
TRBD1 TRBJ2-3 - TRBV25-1 TGTGCCAGCGGTCCGGGACAGGGCACAGATACGCAGTATTTT CASGPGQGTDTQYF
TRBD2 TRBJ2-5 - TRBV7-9 TGTGCCAGCAGTCCTCTAAAAGGACTAGCGGGAGCGCAAGAGACCCAGTACTTC CASSPLKGLAGAQETQYF
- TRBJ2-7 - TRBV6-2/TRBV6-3 TGTGCCAGCAGTTCGGAAGGGGAAGTCCGCGAGCAGTACTTC CASSSEGEVREQYF
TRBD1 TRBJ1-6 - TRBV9 TGTGCCAGCAGCCCTCCCCCCCGACAGGGCTATAATTCACCCCTCCACTTT CASSPPPRQGYNSPLHF
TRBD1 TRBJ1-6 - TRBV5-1 TGCGCCAGCAGCGCCTCGACAGGGACGCGCTCACCCCTCCACTTT CASSASTGTRSPLHF
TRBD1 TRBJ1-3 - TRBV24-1 TGTGCCACCAGCGCAAACAGGGGAGGAAACACCATATATTTT CATSANRGGNTIYF
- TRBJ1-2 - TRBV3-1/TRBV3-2 TGTGCCAGCAGCCAAGCACTCGGGGGGCCGGACTATGGCTACACCTTC CASSQALGGPDYGYTF
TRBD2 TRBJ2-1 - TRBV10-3 TGTGCCACCAAGTTCCTAGCGGGAGAGGACAATGAGCAGTTCTTC CATKFLAGEDNEQFF
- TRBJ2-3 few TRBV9 TGTGCCAGCAGCGTAGGTTCTAGCGCCACGCAGTATTTT CASSVGSSATQYF
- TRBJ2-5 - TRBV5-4 TGTGCCAGCAGCCGCTTCGGGTTACAAGAGACCCAGTACTTC CASSRFGLQETQYF
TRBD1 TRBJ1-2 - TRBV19 TGTGCCAGTAGTACTCTGAAGGGGGCCAACTATGGCTACACCTTC CASSTLKGANYGYTF
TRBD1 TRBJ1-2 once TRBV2 TGTGCCAGCAGAACCGACGGGACAGCCAACTATGGCTACACCTTC CASRTDGTANYGYTF
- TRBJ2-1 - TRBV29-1 TGCAGCGTACCCGGGGGAGGCGGGGTATACAATGAGCAGTTCTTC CSVPGGGGVYNEQFF
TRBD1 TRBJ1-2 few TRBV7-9 TGTGCCAGCAGCCCCGACTTGACAGGGGGCACGAATGGCTACACCTTC CASSPDLTGGTNGYTF
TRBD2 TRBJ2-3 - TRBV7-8 TGTGCCAGCAGCTCCTCCGGGGGAGCGGGAGGGTACACAGATACGCAGTATTTT CASSSSGGAGGYTDTQYF
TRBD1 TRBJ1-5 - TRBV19 TGTGCCAGTAGTATTGGACAGGGGGCTCAGCCCCAGCATTTT CASSIGQGAQPQHF
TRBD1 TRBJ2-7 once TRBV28 TGTGCCAGCAGTTGGGGTACAGGGGCCTACGAGCAGTACTTC CASSWGTGAYEQYF
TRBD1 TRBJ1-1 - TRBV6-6 TGTGCCAGCGGACAGGACGGAGCTTTCTTT CASGQDGAFF
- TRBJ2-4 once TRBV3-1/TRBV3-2 TGTGCCAGCAGACTGGACAGCAAAAACATTCAGTACTTC CASRLDSKNIQYF
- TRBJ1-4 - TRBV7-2 TGTGCCAGCAGCTTAGAAGTCGGGGATAATGAAAAACTGTTTTTT CASSLEVGDNEKLFF
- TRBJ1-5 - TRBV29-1 TGCAGCGCCGGGGGGCCCACAGGCGACAATCAGCCCCAGCATTTT CSAGGPTGDNQPQHF
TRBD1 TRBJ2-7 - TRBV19 TGTGCCAGTAGGGGGACAGGCCCCCTTAGCGAGCAGTACTTC CASRGTGPLSEQYF
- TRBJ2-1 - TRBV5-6 TGTGCCAGCAGTATGGGGCTAGCGCCCCACAATGAGCAGTTCTTC CASSMGLAPHNEQFF
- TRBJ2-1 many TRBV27 TGTGCCAGCAGTTTACGTAGGGGGATGAATGAGCAGTTCTTC CASSLRRGMNEQFF
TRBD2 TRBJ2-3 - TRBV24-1 TGTGCCACCAGTGACCCTCGGACTAGCGGGAGAGGAGATACGCAGTATTTT CATSDPRTSGRGDTQYF
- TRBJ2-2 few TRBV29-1 TGCAGCGTCAAAGCCCGAGGGGGGGACACCGGGGAGCTGTTTTTT CSVKARGGDTGELFF
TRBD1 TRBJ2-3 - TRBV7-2 TGTGCCAGCAGCTTAACTCGGGACAGGGCCACAAGCACAGATACGCAGTATTTT CASSLTRDRATSTDTQYF
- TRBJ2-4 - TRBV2 TGTGCCAGCAGTGGCCCGCCCGGGTGGTACTTC CASSGPPGWYF
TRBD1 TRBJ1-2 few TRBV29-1 TGCAGCGGAGGACAGGGTTCTGGCTACACCTTC CSGGQGSGYTF
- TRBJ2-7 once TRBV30 TGTGCCTGGGGGTCGGGCGGGACTTCCTACGAGCAGTACTTC CAWGSGGTSYEQYF
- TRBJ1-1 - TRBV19 TGTGCCAGTAGACATCCGGGACTCCAATTGAACACTGAAGCTTTCTTT CASRHPGLQLNTEAFF